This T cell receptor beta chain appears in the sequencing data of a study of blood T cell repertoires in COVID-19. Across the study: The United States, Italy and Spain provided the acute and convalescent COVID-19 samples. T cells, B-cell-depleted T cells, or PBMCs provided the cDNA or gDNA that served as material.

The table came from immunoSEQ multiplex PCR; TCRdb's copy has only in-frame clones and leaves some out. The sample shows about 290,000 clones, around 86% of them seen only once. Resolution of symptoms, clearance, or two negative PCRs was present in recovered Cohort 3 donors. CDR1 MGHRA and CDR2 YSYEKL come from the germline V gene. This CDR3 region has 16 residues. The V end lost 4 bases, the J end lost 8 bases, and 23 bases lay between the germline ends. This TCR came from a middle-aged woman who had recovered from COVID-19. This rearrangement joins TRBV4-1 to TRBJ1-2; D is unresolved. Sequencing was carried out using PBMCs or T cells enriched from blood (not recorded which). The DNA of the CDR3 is TGCGCCAGCAGCCGCACTCGCCGGGAACTCTCCTGGGGCTACACCTTC. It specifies CASSRTRRELSWGYTF.